This T cell receptor (beta chain) was sequenced for a study of shared clonotypes between healthy human individuals. The naive CD8 fraction comprised CD45RO-negative cells positively selected for CCR7 and excluded terminally differentiated effector memory CD45RA+ cells. Each of the donors was a healthy adult who was HIV-negative and had not had a recent acute infection or vaccination. This CDR3 is built from 16 residues. CDR1 and CDR2 from the germline V gene are SEHNR and FQNEAQ (reference sequence). J gave up 2 bases and V 3 bases, and 4 bases lay outside the gene matches. TCRdb keeps only in-frame clones here, not all; method: immunoSEQ multiplex PCR. The sample carries some 2,100,000 clones, under 95% recorded once. Findings of the study overall: About 5% was the fraction of naive CD4 clonotypes found shared across several donors.

As regards this clone: Its target is not known.

V gene TRBV7-9 combines with J gene TRBJ2-5, with TRBD2 identical over 12 bases. Material for sequencing was naive CD8+ T cells from PBMCs. The sequence was obtained from a young man in good health. Some clones in this sample may be carry-over from other donors' samples. DNA of the CDR3: TGTGCCAGCAGCTTTAGGACTAGCGGGATGCAAGAGACCCAGTACTTC. This encodes CASSFRTSGMQETQYF.